This paragraph reports one TCR beta chain. The antigen is not known. Measured with immunoSEQ multiplex PCR; TCRdb has only the in-frame clones, and not every one. This repertoire shows approximately 50,000 clones, under 95% found once; its top ten account for about 0.36%. This sample was taken from a study of CD4 T cells in relation to SARS-CoV-2 and coronaviruses. Notes on the study in general: Pre-pandemic and post-infection samples never came from the same donor.

CDR3 length equals 15 residues. Trimming removed 3 bases from V and 9 bases from J; junction bases left unmatched: 13. Germline CDR1 is SQVTM and CDR2 is ANQGSEA. The source is an adult with COVID-19. J is TRBJ2-3 and V is TRBV29-1; 9 nucleotides match TRBD2. The specimen was naive CD4+ T cells from PBMCs. The subset is: naive CD4+ T cells isolated by negative enrichment. CDR3 coding DNA: TGCAGCGTTGACTTAGCGGGAGTCGCCGGAGTCACGCAGTATTTT. It yields the protein CSVDLAGVAGVTQYF.